This TCR beta chain was recovered during a study of blood T cell repertoires in COVID-19. Study details: COVID-19 samples, acute and convalescent, were from the United States, Italy and Spain. PBMCs, B-cell-depleted T cells, or T cells were the source of the cDNA or gDNA that made up the material.

V was shortened by 3 bases and J by 8 bases, with 5 bases between the two germline ends. This CDR3 comprises 12 residues. Germline loops: CDR1 MDHEN, CDR2 SYDVKM. Data came from immunoSEQ multiplex PCR; TCRdb stores just in-frame clones and leaves some out. The data show 250,000 to 350,000 clones, 87% seen once. Material for sequencing was PBMCs or T cells enriched from blood (not recorded which). The rearrangement uses TRBV28 and TRBJ1-6; D gene ambiguous. The receptor comes from a woman aged 25-40 years who had recovered from COVID-19. The CDR3 sequence is CASSFLDSPLHF. Written as DNA, the CDR3 is TGTGCCAGCAGTTTTCTAGATTCACCCCTCCACTTT.